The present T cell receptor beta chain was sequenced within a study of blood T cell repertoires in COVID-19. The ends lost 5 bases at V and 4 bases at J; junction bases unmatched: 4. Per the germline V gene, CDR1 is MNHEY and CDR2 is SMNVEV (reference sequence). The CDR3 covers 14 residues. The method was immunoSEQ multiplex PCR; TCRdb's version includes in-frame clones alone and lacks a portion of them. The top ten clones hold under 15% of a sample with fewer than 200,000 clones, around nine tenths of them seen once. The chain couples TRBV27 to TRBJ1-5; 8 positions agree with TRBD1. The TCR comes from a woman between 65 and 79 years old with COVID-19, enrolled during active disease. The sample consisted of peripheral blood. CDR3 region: CASSPHRGNQPQHF. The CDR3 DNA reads TGTGCCAGCAGTCCTCACAGGGGGAATCAGCCCCAGCATTTT.